This record covers a single T cell receptor beta chain. Its antigen has not been determined. No much larger clone is present one base from it, and per-base qualities are unavailable. After removal of 5 bases from V and 6 bases from J, the junction retains 7 bases not matched to a gene. From the cysteine through the phenylalanine, the CDR3 covers 14 amino acids. The retained sequence is limited to the CDR3, 42 bases, with the frame set at the first base. The germline V gene (reference sequence) supplies CDR1 PRHDT and CDR2 FYEKMQ. The sample comes from a study of cytomegalovirus exposure and HLA in healthy donors (dated by TCRdb to about 2017). About the full investigation: An earlier analysis of 587 of the donors reported about 250 Gb of sequence data and 100 million to 130 million unique TCR beta sequences from about 179 million T cells. Donor age, sex, ethnicity and CMV serostatus were collected together with the repertoire data. In the later analysis, no new phenotypic data were used to find candidate immune exposures; instead, reliance was placed on TCR beta sequences and their occurrence across donors. A later analysis re-analyzed previously published TCR beta repertoires from roughly 600 donors and added high-resolution HLA genotyping to study TCR occurrence patterns. The study was designed to test whether signatures of past pathogen exposure could be identified by cataloging public T cell receptors. Typing coverage differed by locus: A, B, C, DRB1 and DQB1 were typed in about 629-640 donors, DQA1 in about 510, DPA1 in around 580, and DPB1 in roughly 450. High-throughput TCR immunosequencing, statistical association of individual TCRs with disease status, and machine learning were combined to predict cytomegalovirus infection status. Roughly five DR-DQ haplotypes were treated as single units for association and clustering because of strong linkage in the cohort. Among the roughly 430 genotyped donors, around 81% belonged to the genetic ancestry cluster associated with self-reported Caucasian donors. All discovery cohort repertoires had been generated on a single sequencing platform. Both class I and class II loci were covered by HLA typing, at four-digit resolution. Among almost 400 genotyped donors of the cohort, an average of about 240,000 unique TCR beta nucleotide sequences were sequenced per donor, roughly a sixth of them non-productive. Along with the approximately 700-subject first cohort, a separate validation cohort of 120 different subjects was used. The study used immunosequencing to profile the T cell repertoires of approximately 640 subjects and linked those repertoires to cytomegalovirus serostatus. Roughly 300 gigabases of sequencing data and approximately 85 million unique TCR sequences were included in an early release covering about 700 HLA-typed donors. A later genetic analysis took genome-wide SNP genotypes for about three fifths of the roughly 700 donors and used that subset as a discovery cohort. An earlier analysis of more than 450 of the donors used high-throughput TCR beta sequencing to judge whether each TCR beta V gene segment behaved as functional or pseudogenic. General study outcomes and caveats: A later analysis associated 17,000 or so TCR beta sequences with specific HLA alleles at a false discovery rate of 0.05. Correlated functional status among segregating V segments might reflect linkage disequilibrium, but an unknown experimental factor could not be ruled out. The study gave a list of 150 to 200 TCR beta chains associated with cytomegalovirus. A later analysis found that most CMV-associated TCR beta chains appeared HLA-restricted, with HLA associations seemingly driven largely by CMV exposure. A later genetic analysis associated a missense DCLRE1C variant with V-gene and J-gene trimming of TCR beta chains, and an independent cohort replicated the association. Across donors, most TCR sequences were observed very rarely, whereas some public TCRs were present in many individuals. The presence/absence analyses assumed that sequencing depth was roughly uniform across donors, and that assumption may not be true. According to a later genetic analysis, donors in an Asian-associated ancestry cluster had fewer N-insertions in productive TCRs than the approximately 670-donor mean. Because counts were too low, some 16 rarely observed V segments, including chromosome 9 orphons, were excluded from the earlier analysis of roughly 580 of the donors. In vitro tests confirmed that a few of the cytomegalovirus-associated TCR beta chains recognize cytomegalovirus antigens. Several of the top co-occurrence clusters appeared to be linked to parvovirus B19, influenza, CMV and Epstein-Barr virus, according to a later analysis. A further reported finding was that TCR beta sequences accurately predicted the HLA-A and HLA-B alleles for most subjects in the first cohort. Broadly in line with IMGT annotations, most TCR beta V segments showed up in productive rearrangements about 87% or about 30% of the time in an earlier analysis of 587 of the donors. Because some donors lacked HLA typing at each locus, the association tests relied only on the typed subset. A later analysis found that HLA-associated TCR beta chains were more clonally expanded and had lower generation probabilities than equally common non-associated chains. According to a later analysis, TCR association rates differed among HLA loci, with DRB1 alleles showing the most associated TCRs and HLA-C alleles showing the fewest. Assigning TCR associations to individual alleles was difficult when HLA alleles, especially DR and DQ, strongly co-occurred. Because the 87-base-pair reads could not distinguish some IMGT-functional V segments, including TRBV6-2 and TRBV6-3, those segments were excluded. In both the original and validation cohorts, the classifier was reported to diagnose cytomegalovirus status with high specificity and sensitivity. Immune exposure information for the cohort was limited to CMV serostatus. Only TCR beta chains were sequenced in this cohort, and the absence of alpha or paired-chain data limited detectable features. The authors suggested that the approach could potentially be extended to other disease states and immunological phenotypes. A group of highly shared sequence variants was considered likely to be a technical artifact of the sequencing pipeline.

In total, just over 650 healthy bone marrow donors made up the cohort. At the time of sampling, every cohort member was nominally healthy, though immune exposures that went unrecorded were likely present. The donor was CMV seropositive and was included in the group of 250 to 300 seropositive cohort members. Each donor provided a peripheral blood sample, and peripheral blood mononuclear cells were used for TCR beta sequencing. The Qiagen DNeasy Blood Extraction Kit was used to extract genomic DNA from the blood cell samples. To prepare the library, the immunoSEQ multiplex PCR assay was applied. The multiplex PCR relied on a mix of 60 forward primers for TCR Vbeta segments and 13 reverse primers for TCR Jbeta segments. The CDR3 region of rearranged TCR beta genes was amplified from genomic DNA with a multiplex PCR assay. On the Illumina HiSeq System, the amplified TCR beta libraries were sequenced as 87-base-pair reads. In the source study's methods: Across the roughly 640 repertoires, a later analysis counted 60 million to 90 million unique TCR beta chains, around 11 million of which were shared by at least two donors. A nearest-neighbor algorithm error-corrected the raw reads and collapsed the reads into unique sequences, merging closely related sequences to remove PCR and sequencing errors. To assign V, D and J gene segments, CDR3 sequences were aligned to IMGT reference sequences. For a sequence to be retained, at least a six-nucleotide match to both a V gene segment and a J gene segment was required. Rearrangements were classified as productive when the CDR3 lacked stop codons and remained in frame with V and J, and all other rearrangements were classified as non-productive. CDR3 was defined by IMGT convention, running from the second conserved V-encoded cysteine to the conserved J-encoded phenylalanine. The earlier analysis of about 530 of the donors excluded any sequence lacking an unambiguous match to a single V gene segment. In an earlier analysis of 587 of the donors, V segments were called functional above 56.7% productive rearrangements and were called segregating when the between-donor standard deviation exceeded 5%. A statistical classification framework was built to diagnose cytomegalovirus status from the catalog of TCR beta chain sequences. A later analysis assigned V and J genes by comparing TCR nucleotide sequences with IMGT/GENE-DB human TR gene sequences. A later analysis assigned CDR3 sequences and most-parsimonious VDJ recombination scenarios with the TCRdist pipeline. In a later analysis, each TCR beta chain was defined by its CDR3 amino acid sequence together with its V-gene family, and reads lacking a unique V-gene family were excluded. As a way to deal with suspected cross-contamination and a sequencing artifact, a later analysis dropped 450 to 600 nucleotide sequences that were highly shared and had low generation probability. For each public chain, a later analysis derived a clonal expansion index from normalized ranks of inferred template counts within each repertoire. In a later analysis, generation probabilities were computed using a VDJ recombination model fitted to out-of-frame rearrangements, and the results were checked against IGoR. A later analysis scored TCR-TCR, TCR-HLA and TCR-CMV co-occurrence with hypergeometric tests, applying a repertoire-size bias correction to TCR pairs. To estimate false discovery rates, a later analysis permuted the HLA or CMV assignments 20 times. In a later analysis, co-occurring TCRs were grouped using DBSCAN, and TCRdist sequence similarity was added for clustering within HLA-allele-positive subsets. Repertoires with fewer than 30,000 or more than 120,000 public chains, plus five repertoires with anomalous nucleotide sharing, were excluded from co-occurrence clustering. This immuneACCESS table, as held by TCRdb, lists in-frame sequences with V and J called but not all clones. Of the missing ones, under half trace to an unresolved V gene in checked studies; the others have no known cause. V, J and clone size are taken as reported in that table, and D and trimming were inferred from the DNA itself. This sample comprises 150,000 to 200,000 clones, approximately 70% of them detected only once. Jointly, the top ten make up about 4.7% of the sample.

This chain joins TRBV13 to TRBJ2-5, with 9 bases aligning to TRBD2. This TCR came from a man younger than 30 in good health and CMV-seropositive. What was sequenced was PBMCs. CDR3 sequence: CASSNSGGGQTQYF. In nucleotides, the sequence is TGTGCCAGCAGCAATAGCGGGGGTGGGCAGACCCAGTACTTC.